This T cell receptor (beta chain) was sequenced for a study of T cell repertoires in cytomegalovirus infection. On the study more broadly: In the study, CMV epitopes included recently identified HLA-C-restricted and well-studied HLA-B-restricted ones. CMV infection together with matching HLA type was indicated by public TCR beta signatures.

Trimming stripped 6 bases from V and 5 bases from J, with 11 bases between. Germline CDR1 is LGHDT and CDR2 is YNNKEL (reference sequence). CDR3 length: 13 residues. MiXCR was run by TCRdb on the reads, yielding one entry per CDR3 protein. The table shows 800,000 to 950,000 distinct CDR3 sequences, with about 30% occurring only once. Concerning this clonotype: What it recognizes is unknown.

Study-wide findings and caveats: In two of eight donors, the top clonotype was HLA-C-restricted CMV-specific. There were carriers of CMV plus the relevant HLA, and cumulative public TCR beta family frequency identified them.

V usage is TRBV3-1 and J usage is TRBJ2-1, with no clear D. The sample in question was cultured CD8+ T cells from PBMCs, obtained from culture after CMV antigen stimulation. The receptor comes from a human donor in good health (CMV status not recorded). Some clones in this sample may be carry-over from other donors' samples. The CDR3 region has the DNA TGTGCCAGCAGTCGGTTTTGGGACAATGAGCAGTTCTTC. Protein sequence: CASSRFWDNEQFF.